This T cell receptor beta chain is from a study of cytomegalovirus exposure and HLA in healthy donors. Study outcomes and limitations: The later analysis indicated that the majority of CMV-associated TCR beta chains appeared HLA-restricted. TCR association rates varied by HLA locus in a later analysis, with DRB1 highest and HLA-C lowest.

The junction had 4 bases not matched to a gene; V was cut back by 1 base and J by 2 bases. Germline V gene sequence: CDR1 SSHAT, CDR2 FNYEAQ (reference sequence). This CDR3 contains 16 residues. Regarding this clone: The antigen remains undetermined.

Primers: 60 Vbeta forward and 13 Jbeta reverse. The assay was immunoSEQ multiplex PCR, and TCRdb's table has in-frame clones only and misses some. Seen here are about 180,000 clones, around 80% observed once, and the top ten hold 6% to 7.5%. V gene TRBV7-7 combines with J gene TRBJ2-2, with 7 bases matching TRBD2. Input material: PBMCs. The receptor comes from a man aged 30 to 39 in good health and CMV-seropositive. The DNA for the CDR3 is TGTGCCAGCAGCTTAGAGGGCGGGGGAAACACCGGGGAGCTGTTTTTT. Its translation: CASSLEGGGNTGELFF.